This TCR beta chain was found in a study of shared clonotypes between healthy human individuals. As for the study in general: For every donor, three CD4 naive, three CD4 memory, two CD8 naive and one CD8 memory plates were used.

V lost 1 base and J lost 5, with 9 bases in between. Germline loops: CDR1 PRHDT, CDR2 FYEKMQ (reference sequence). The CDR3 extends over 14 amino acids. Several immunoSEQ plates received, in even portions, the genomic DNA of each subset. Profiled with immunoSEQ multiplex PCR; TCRdb holds only in-frame clones, not every one. The sample carries 850,000 to 1,100,000 clones, about 80% recorded once. The V call is TRBV13, the J call TRBJ1-3; D is undetermined. The TCR comes from a man between 18 and 29 years old in good health. Some clones in this sample may be carry-over from other donors' samples. Sequenced material: memory CD4+ T cells from PBMCs. Subset in this sample: CD45RA-negative fraction. The CDR3: CASSLERGRNTIYF. The CDR3, as DNA: TGTGCCAGCAGCTTAGAGCGAGGACGAAACACCATATATTTT.